Listed below are T cell receptor beta chains from one sample, sequenced in a study of blood T cell repertoires in COVID-19. Repertoires were generated with immunoSEQ multiplex PCR, while TCRdb's copy carries only in-frame clones and drops some. The table includes roughly 77,000 clones, around four fifths detected once. Sequencing was carried out using peripheral blood. Every receptor here comes from a man aged 55 to 70 with COVID-19, enrolled during active disease. The CDR3 runs from the conserved cysteine through the conserved F or W. The D gene is left open where the match is weak. Only some rows state a clone size, as once, few, many or a class for expanded clones.

V gene,D gene,clone size,J gene,CDR3 protein,CDR3 DNA
TRBV5-4,TRBD1,NA,TRBJ2-1,CASSTATGRDYNEQFF,TGTGCCAGCAGCACCGCGACAGGGAGAGACTACAATGAGCAGTTCTTC
TRBV6-6,TRBD1,many,TRBJ1-1,CASVGTHRGGAEAFF,TGTGCCAGCGTCGGAACCCACAGGGGCGGCGCTGAAGCTTTCTTT
TRBV24-1,NA,NA,TRBJ2-3,CATGTDRSTDTQYF,TGTGCCACCGGCACGGACAGAAGCACAGATACGCAGTATTTT
TRBV18,TRBD2,once,TRBJ2-1,CASSPLAGIYNEQFF,TGTGCCAGCTCACCACTAGCGGGGATTTACAATGAGCAGTTCTTC
TRBV19,NA,NA,TRBJ2-3,CASSPTGADTQYF,TGTGCCAGTAGCCCCACGGGGGCAGATACGCAGTATTTT
TRBV27,NA,NA,TRBJ1-2,CASRTVNGYTF,TGTGCCAGCCGGACTGTTAATGGCTACACCTTC
TRBV24-1,TRBD1,once,TRBJ2-7,CATSAADRGYEQYF,TGTGCCACCAGTGCCGCGGACAGGGGATACGAGCAGTACTTC
TRBV12-2,NA,once,TRBJ1-4,CASRLALVQVTEKLFF,TGTGCAAGTCGCTTAGCGCTTGTACAGGTTACCGAAAAACTGTTTTTT
TRBV28,TRBD2,NA,TRBJ2-1,CASSPNGTSGNDEQFF,TGTGCCAGCAGTCCAAACGGGACTAGCGGGAACGATGAGCAGTTCTTC
TRBV2,NA,NA,TRBJ1-5,CASSDEDSDLRPQHF,TGTGCCAGCAGTGATGAGGACAGCGACCTTCGGCCCCAGCATTTT
TRBV19,NA,NA,TRBJ2-1,CASSISPGYGNEQFF,TGTGCCAGTAGTATCTCTCCAGGGTATGGGAATGAGCAGTTCTTC
TRBV6-5,NA,NA,TRBJ2-2,CASVLAATGELFF,TGTGCCAGCGTACTAGCAGCTACCGGGGAGCTGTTTTTT
TRBV7-7,TRBD1,NA,TRBJ2-7,CASSSGTGNEQYF,TGTGCCAGCAGCTCCGGGACAGGGAACGAGCAGTACTTC
TRBV12-3/TRBV12-4,TRBD1,NA,TRBJ1-1,CASSWGTGSEAFF,TGTGCCAGCAGTTGGGGGACAGGGTCTGAAGCTTTCTTT
TRBV19,NA,NA,TRBJ1-6,CASMDPGLNSPLHF,TGTGCCAGTATGGACCCAGGGCTAAATTCACCCCTCCACTTT
TRBV5-1,TRBD2,NA,TRBJ2-2,CASSSGWAGVNTGELFF,TGCGCCAGCAGCTCCGGTTGGGCGGGGGTGAACACCGGGGAGCTGTTTTTT
TRBV7-9,NA,few,TRBJ1-1,CASSLAFSENTEAFF,TGTGCCAGCAGCTTAGCGTTTTCAGAGAACACTGAAGCTTTCTTT
TRBV9,TRBD1,NA,TRBJ1-6,CASSVRQGADSPLHF,TGTGCCAGCAGCGTTCGACAGGGGGCAGATTCACCCCTCCACTTT
TRBV11-2,NA,few,TRBJ1-4,CASSLGSPGIEKLFF,TGTGCCAGCAGCTTAGGGTCCCCAGGGATTGAAAAACTGTTTTTT
TRBV30,NA,NA,TRBJ1-6,CAWGEGKWSTSPLHF,TGTGCCTGGGGAGAGGGGAAATGGTCTACGTCACCCCTCCACTTT
TRBV7-9,TRBD2,NA,TRBJ2-5,CASSFEGSGGETQYF,TGTGCCAGCAGCTTTGAGGGATCGGGGGGAGAGACCCAGTACTTC
TRBV2,NA,NA,TRBJ2-2,CASKVREDTGELFF,TGTGCCAGCAAGGTCAGGGAGGACACCGGGGAGCTGTTTTTT
TRBV2,TRBD2,NA,TRBJ2-7,CASSGGGADLYEQYF,TGTGCCAGCAGTGGGGGAGGGGCAGACCTCTACGAGCAGTACTTC
TRBV7-9,NA,few,TRBJ1-1,CASSLDPGQLNTEAFF,TGTGCCAGCAGCCTCGACCCAGGACAACTGAACACTGAAGCTTTCTTT